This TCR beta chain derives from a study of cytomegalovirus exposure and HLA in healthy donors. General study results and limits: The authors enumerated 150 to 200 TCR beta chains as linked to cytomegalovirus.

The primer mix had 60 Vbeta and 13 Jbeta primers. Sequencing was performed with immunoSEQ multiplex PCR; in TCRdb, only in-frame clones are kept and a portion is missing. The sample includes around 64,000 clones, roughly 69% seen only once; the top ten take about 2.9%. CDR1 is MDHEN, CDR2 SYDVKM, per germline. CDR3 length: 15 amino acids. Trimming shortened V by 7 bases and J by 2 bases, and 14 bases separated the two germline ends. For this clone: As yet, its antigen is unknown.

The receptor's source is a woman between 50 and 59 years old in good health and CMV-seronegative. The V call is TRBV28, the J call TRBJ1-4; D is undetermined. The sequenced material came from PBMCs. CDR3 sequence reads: CASIPQRATNEKLFF. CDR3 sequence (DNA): TGTGCCAGCATCCCCCAGCGTGCTACTAATGAAAAACTGTTTTTT.